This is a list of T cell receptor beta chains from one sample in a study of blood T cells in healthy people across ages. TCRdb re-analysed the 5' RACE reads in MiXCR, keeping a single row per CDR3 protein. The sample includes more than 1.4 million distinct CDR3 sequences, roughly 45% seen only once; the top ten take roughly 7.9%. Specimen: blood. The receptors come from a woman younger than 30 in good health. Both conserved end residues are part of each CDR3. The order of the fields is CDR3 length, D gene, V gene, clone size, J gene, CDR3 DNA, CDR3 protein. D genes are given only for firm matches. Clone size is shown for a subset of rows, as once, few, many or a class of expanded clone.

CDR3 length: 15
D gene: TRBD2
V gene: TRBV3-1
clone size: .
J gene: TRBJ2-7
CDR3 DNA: TGTGCCAGCAGCCAAGCGGGAGGGCCCGGGTACGAGCAGTACTTC
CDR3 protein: CASSQAGGPGYEQYF

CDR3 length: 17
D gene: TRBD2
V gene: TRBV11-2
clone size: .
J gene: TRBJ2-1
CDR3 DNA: TGTGCCAGCAGCCCCCGGGCCGGTAGCGGGGAAAACAATGAGCAGTTCTTC
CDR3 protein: CASSPRAGSGENNEQFF

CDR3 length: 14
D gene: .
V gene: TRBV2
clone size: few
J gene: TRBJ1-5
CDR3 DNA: TGTGCCAGCAGTGGAACCCTTGGGGGGCAGCCCCAGCATTTT
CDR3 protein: CASSGTLGGQPQHF

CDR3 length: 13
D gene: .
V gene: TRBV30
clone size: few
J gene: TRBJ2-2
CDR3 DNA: TGTGCCTGGAGTGAATACGGCCCCGGGGAGCTGTTTTTT
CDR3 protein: CAWSEYGPGELFF

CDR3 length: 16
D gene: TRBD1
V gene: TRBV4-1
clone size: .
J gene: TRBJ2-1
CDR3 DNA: TGCGCCAGCAGCCAAGATTCCCAGGGGGCGGACCATGAGCAGTTCTTC
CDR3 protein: CASSQDSQGADHEQFF

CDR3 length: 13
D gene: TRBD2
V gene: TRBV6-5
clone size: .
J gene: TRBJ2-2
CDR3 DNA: TGTGCCAGCAGTCAGCGGGAAGGCGGGGAGCTGTTTTTT
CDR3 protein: CASSQREGGELFF

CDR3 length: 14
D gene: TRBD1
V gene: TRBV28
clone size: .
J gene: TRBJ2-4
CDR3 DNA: TGTGCCAGCAGTTACCGGGACAGAAAAAACATTCAGTACTTC
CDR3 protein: CASSYRDRKNIQYF

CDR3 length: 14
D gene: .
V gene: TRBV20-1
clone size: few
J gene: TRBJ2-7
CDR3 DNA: TGCAGTGCTAGAGGAGACCGCGACCTGGACGAGCAGTACTTC
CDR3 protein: CSARGDRDLDEQYF

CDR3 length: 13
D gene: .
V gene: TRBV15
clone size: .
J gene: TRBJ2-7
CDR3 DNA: TGTGCCACCAGCAGAGGGGGGTTTGACGAGCAGTACTTC
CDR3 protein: CATSRGGFDEQYF

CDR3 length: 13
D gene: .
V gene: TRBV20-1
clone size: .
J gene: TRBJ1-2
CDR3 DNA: TGCAGTGCTGTCGGGGGAGGCGCCTATGGCTACACCTTC
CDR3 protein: CSAVGGGAYGYTF

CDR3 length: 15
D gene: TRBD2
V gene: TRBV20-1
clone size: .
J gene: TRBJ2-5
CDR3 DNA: TGCAGTGCCCGAGCGGGGGGGCGGGGGGACAATGAGCAGTACTTC
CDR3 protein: CSARAGGRGDNEQYF

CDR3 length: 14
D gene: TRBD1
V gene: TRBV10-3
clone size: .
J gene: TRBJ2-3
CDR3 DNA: TGTGCCAACTCGGGACAGCGGTGGACAGATACGCAGTATTTT
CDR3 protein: CANSGQRWTDTQYF

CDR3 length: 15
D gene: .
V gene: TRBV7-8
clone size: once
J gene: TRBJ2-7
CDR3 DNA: TGTACCAGCAGCTTAGGGGGGGCAGGTCCCTACGAGCAGTACTTC
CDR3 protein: CTSSLGGAGPYEQYF

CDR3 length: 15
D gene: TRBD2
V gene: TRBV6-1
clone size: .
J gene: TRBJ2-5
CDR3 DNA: TGTGCCAGCAGTGTACTAGCGGGGGACCCCTGGGAGCAGTACTTC
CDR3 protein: CASSVLAGDPWEQYF

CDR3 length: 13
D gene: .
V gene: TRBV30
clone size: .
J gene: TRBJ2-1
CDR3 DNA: TGTGCCTGGTCTCCCGCAAGGCACAATGAGCAGTTCTTC
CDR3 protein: CAWSPARHNEQFF

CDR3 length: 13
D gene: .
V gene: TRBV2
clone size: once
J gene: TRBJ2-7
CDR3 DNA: TGTGCCAGCAGTGAAACCCATTTCTACGAGCAGTACTTC
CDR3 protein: CASSETHFYEQYF

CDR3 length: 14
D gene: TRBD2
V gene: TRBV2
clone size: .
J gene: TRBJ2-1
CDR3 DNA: TGTGCCAGCAGGGCGGGGGGGATATACAATGAGCAGTTCTTC
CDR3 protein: CASRAGGIYNEQFF

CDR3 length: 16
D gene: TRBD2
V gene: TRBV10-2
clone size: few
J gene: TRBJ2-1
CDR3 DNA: TGCGCCAGCAGTGAGGGTGCGGGGGGGCTTTACAATGAGCAGTTCTTC
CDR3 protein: CASSEGAGGLYNEQFF

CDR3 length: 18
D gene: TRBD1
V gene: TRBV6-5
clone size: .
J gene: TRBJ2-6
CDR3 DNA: TGTGCCAGCAGTTACTCGGGACAGGTTAGCTCTGGGGCCAACGTCCTGACTTTC
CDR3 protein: CASSYSGQVSSGANVLTF

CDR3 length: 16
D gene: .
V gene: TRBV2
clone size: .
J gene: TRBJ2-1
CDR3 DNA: TGTGCCAGCAATTTACGGCCAGGGAGCTCCTACAATGAGCAGTTCTTC
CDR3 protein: CASNLRPGSSYNEQFF

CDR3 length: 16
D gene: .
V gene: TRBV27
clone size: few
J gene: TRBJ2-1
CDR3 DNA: TGTGCCAGCAGTTTAAAGAAGGCGGGGCCCTACAATGAGCAGTTCTTC
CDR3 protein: CASSLKKAGPYNEQFF

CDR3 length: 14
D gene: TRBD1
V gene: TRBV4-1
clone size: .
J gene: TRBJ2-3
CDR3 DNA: TGCGCCAGCAGCCAAGATGCGGCAGGGGGCACGCAGTATTTT
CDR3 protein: CASSQDAAGGTQYF

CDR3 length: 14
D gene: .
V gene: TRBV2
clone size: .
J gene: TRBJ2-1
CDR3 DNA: TGTGCCAGCAACCCCGATCCAGGCATCCATGAGCAGTTCTTC
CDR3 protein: CASNPDPGIHEQFF

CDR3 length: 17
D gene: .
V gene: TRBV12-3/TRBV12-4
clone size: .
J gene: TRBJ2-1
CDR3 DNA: TGTGCCAGCAGTCTCAGGAGGGGTGCACACGAGCACAATGAGCAGTTCTTC
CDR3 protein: CASSLRRGAHEHNEQFF

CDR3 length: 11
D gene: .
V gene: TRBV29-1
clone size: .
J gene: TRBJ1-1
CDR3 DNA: TGCAGCGTGGCTCAGAACACTGAAGCTTTCTTT
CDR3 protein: CSVAQNTEAFF

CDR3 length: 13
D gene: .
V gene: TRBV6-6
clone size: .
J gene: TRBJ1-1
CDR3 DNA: TGTGCCACCCAGTCACAGGGGAACACTGAAGCTTTCTTT
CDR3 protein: CATQSQGNTEAFF

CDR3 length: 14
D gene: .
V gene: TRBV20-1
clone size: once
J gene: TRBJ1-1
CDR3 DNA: TGCAGTGCTAGTGGACCCCCTCCTGACACTGAAGCTTTCTTT
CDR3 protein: CSASGPPPDTEAFF

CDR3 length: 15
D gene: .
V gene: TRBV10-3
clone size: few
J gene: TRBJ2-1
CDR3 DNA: TGTGCCATCAGTGAGTCTCCGGCAGAGGGGAGTAAACAGTTCTTC
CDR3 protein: CAISESPAEGSKQFF

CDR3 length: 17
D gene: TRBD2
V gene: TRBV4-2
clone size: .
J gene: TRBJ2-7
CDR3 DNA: TGTGCCAGCAGCCAAGAGTATGTTACTAGCGGGAACCACGAGCAGTACTTC
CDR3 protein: CASSQEYVTSGNHEQYF

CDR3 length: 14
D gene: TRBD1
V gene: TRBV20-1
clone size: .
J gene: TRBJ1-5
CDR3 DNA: TGCAGTGCTAAACAGGGGCCCGGGGTAGGGCCCCAGCATTTT
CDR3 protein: CSAKQGPGVGPQHF

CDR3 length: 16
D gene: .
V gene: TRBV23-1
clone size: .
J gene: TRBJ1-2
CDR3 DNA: TGCGCCAGCAGTCAATGGTCCCGGGCTCCTTTTTTGGGCTACACCTTC
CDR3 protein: CASSQWSRAPFLGYTF

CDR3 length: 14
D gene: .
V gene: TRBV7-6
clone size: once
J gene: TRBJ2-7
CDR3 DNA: TGTGCCAGCAGCCGGACGGAAACTTCCTACGAGCAGTACTTC
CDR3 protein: CASSRTETSYEQYF

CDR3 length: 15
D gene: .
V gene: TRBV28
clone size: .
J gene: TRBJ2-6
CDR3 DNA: TGTGCCAGTGGAGGGGCGGGCTCTGGGGCCAACGTCCTGACTTTC
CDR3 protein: CASGGAGSGANVLTF

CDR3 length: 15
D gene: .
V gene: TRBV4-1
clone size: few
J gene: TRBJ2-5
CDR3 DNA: TGCGCCAGCAGCCAGGGAAGGGGGTACCAAGAGACCCAGTACTTC
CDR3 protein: CASSQGRGYQETQYF

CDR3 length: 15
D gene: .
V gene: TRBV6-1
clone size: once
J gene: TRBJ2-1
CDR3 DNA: TGTGCCAGCAGTGAGGGCAATTGGGTCTACAATGAGCAGTTCTTC
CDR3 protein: CASSEGNWVYNEQFF

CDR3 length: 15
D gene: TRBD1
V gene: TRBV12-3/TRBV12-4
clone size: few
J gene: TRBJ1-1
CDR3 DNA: TGTGCCAGCAGTGACCGGGACAGGGGGTACACTGAAGCTTTCTTT
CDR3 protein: CASSDRDRGYTEAFF

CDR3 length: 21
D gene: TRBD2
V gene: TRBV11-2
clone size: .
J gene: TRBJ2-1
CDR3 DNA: TGTGCCATCAGCTTTCGCCCTGGAGGGCAGCGGGGCCCTTCGGCGGGCAATGAGCAGTTCTTC
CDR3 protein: CAISFRPGGQRGPSAGNEQFF

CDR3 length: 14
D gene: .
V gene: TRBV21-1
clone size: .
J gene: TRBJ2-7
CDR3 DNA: TGTGCCAGCAACTGTAGCGGTCCTTCCTACGAGCAGTACTTC
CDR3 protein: CASNCSGPSYEQYF

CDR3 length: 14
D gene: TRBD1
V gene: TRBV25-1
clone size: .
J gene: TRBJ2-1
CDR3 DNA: TGTGCCAGCAGTGAGCCCGGGACAGGGGGCGTGCAGTTCTTC
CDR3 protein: CASSEPGTGGVQFF

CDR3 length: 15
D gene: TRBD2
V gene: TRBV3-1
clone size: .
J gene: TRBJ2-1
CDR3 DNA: TGTGCCAGCAGCCAAGGGGCTAGCGGGGTCTATGAGCAGTTCTTC
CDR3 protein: CASSQGASGVYEQFF

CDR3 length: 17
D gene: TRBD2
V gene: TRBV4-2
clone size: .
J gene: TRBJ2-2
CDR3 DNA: TGTGCCAGCAGCCAAGATGGGCGGGGGACCAGGAACGGGGAGCTGTTTTTT
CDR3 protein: CASSQDGRGTRNGELFF

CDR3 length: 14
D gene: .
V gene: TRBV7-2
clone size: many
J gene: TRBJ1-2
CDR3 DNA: TGTGCCAGCAGCCGTATCGGGGCTAACTATGGCTACACCTTC
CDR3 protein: CASSRIGANYGYTF

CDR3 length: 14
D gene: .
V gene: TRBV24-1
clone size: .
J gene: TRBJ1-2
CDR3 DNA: TGTGCCACCAGTGACCCCGGGCAGCGCTATGGCTACACCTTC
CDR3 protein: CATSDPGQRYGYTF

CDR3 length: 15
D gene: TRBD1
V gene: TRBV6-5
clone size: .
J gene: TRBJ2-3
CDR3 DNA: TGTGCCAGCAGCCGCGGACAGGGCAGTTTCGATACGCAGTATTTT
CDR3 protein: CASSRGQGSFDTQYF

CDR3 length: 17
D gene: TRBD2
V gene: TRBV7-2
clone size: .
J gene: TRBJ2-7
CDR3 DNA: TGTGCCAGCAGCCCCCGAACCGGGGGTAGCGGGATTTACGAGCAGTACTTC
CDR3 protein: CASSPRTGGSGIYEQYF